The clone carrying this T cell receptor beta chain was counted ten times or more. As yet, its antigen is unknown. These data originate in a study of CD8 T cells in ankylosing spondylitis. Quantitative 5'-RACE with molecular barcodes produced the TCR beta libraries. One entry per CDR3 protein results from TCRdb running MiXCR on the 5' RACE reads. The sample consists of approximately 220,000 distinct CDR3 sequences, more than 25% of them appearing once. Study-wide results and limits: Reported data indicate significant enrichment of disease-linked clones within matched ankylosing spondylitis synovial fluid. The authors found the disease-linked clones to be CD8+ and relatively rare in peripheral blood. Earlier authors reported some of these motif variants in reactive arthritis synovial fluid and blood.

Trimming stripped 0 bases from V and 3 bases from J, with 11 bases between. From germline, CDR1 is DFQATT and CDR2 SNEGSKA (reference sequence). The CDR3 sequence is 14 residues long. The clonotype originates from a male donor with ankylosing spondylitis or in good health (not recorded which). The rearrangement links TRBV20-1 to TRBJ1-2; D unclear. Input material: blood, either unsorted or a sorted T cell fraction (not recorded which). DNA for the CDR3: TGCAGTGCTAGAGATGCCCGTAGTGACTATGGCTACACCTTC. As protein: CSARDARSDYGYTF.